This passage covers 4 T cell receptor beta chains from one sample sequenced in a study of blood T cell repertoires in COVID-19. Some clones are missing from TCRdb's copy, which holds only in-frame ones; the method was immunoSEQ multiplex PCR. The sample has about 300,000 clones; around 85% are singletons. Input material: PBMCs or T cells enriched from blood (not recorded which). The receptors come from a woman aged 45-65 years who had recovered from COVID-19.

V usage is TRBV27 and J usage is TRBJ1-2, with D hard to call. This CDR3 has 15 amino acids. CDR1 MNHEY and CDR2 SMNVEV come from the germline V gene (reference sequence). The germline V and J ends were trimmed by 6 bases and 6 bases, with 20 bases remaining between them. The CDR3: CASSPWINREHGYTF. The CDR3 nucleotides are TGTGCCAGCAGCCCTTGGATTAATCGGGAACATGGCTACACCTTC.

The chain couples TRBV25-1 to TRBJ1-1, with D hard to call. CDR1 MGHDK and CDR2 SYGVNS come from the germline V gene. V was clipped by 5 bases and J by 6 bases, with 16 bases between them. CDR3 length: 14 residues. The CDR3 nucleotides read TGTGCCAGCAGTCCACTAGGGCAGGCCGCTGAAGCTTTCTTT. Encoded protein: CASSPLGQAAEAFF.

This chain uses TRBV27 with TRBJ1-1; 7 nucleotides match TRBD1. V was clipped by 6 bases and J by 11 bases; unmatched bases: 18. The CDR3 covers 15 residues. Germline CDR1 MNHEY, CDR2 SMNVEV (reference sequence). The CDR3 DNA is TGTGCCAGCAGCCCCACAGGAAGACAGGGCGCTTGGGCTTTCTTT. This gives the protein CASSPTGRQGAWAFF.

This clone was found a few times. The chain is built from TRBV5-1 and TRBJ2-2; 7 nucleotides agree with TRBD1. J was trimmed by 0 bases and V by 2 bases; bases with no gene match: 7. This CDR3 comprises 17 residues. Germline loops: CDR1 SGHRS, CDR2 YFSETQ. The CDR3 nucleotides read TGCGCCAGCAGCTTCCCGATGGGACAGACGAACACCGGGGAGCTGTTTTTT. Amino acid sequence: CASSFPMGQTNTGELFF.